The T cell receptor (beta chain) described here comes from a study of sequential checkpoint blockade in melanoma. On the study more broadly: About two dozen patients had matched tumor biopsies before treatment and at week 13 after nivolumab or ipilimumab alone. Study results and limitations: Clinical benefit was about 30 times likelier when tumor T-cell fraction and clonality increased.

The table came from immunoSEQ multiplex PCR; TCRdb's copy has only in-frame clones and leaves some out. The sample includes 2,500 to 3,500 clones, about 24% seen only once; the top ten take around 10%. As for treatment: randomized to nivolumab then ipilimumab (arm A) or the reverse (arm B). Patients had received no earlier DNA-damaging chemotherapy. Points on this clone: Its antigen is as yet unknown.

This TCR was recovered from a human donor with melanoma. Material: tumor tissue (inferred from file names), obtained from a patient given nivolumab and ipilimumab in sequence.

The DNA for the CDR3 is TGCGCCAGCAGCTTGTCCCCGGGGCAGGGCTATGGCTACACCTTC. Translating gives CASSLSPGQGYGYTF. The J gene is TRBJ1-2, the V gene TRBV5-1; D is possibly TRBD1 (5 bases). Germline V gene data show CDR1 as SGHRS and CDR2 as YFSETQ. V was pared by 1 base and J by 4 bases, with 14 bases between. CDR3 length: 15 residues.